Here is one TCR beta chain with its context. This sample was included in a study of technical replicates of blood from several donors. The assay was immunoSEQ multiplex PCR, and TCRdb's table has in-frame clones only and misses some. The table has 74,000 or so clones, 80% to 95% seen once. CDR1 and CDR2 from the germline V gene are SGHTA and FQGNSA. This CDR3 region has 14 residues. V lost 5 bases and J lost 6; bases outside the gene matches: 6. The gene calls are TRBV7-2 and TRBJ1-5, with 8 bases aligning to TRBD1. The specimen sequenced was T cells isolated from PBMCs. The origin of this receptor is a human donor in good health. The CDR3 protein is CASSPGGGSQPQHF. CDR3 bases: TGTGCCAGCAGCCCAGGGGGCGGGTCTCAGCCCCAGCATTTT.